The clone carrying this T cell receptor (beta chain) was recorded a few times. Gene labels here are mouse ones. The sequence runs out 1 residue before the end of the CDR3; the remainder is reconstructed from the germline J gene. This sample stems from a study of tissue T cells after allogeneic stem cell transplantation. The repertoire was sequenced with immunoSEQ multiplex PCR; TCRdb's copy has only in-frame clones and lacks some. Of 1,500 or so clones listed, about 45% were seen once; the top ten hold around 48%. Described time point: mouse harvest day 14 after allogeneic transplant. Each mouse received 10^7 T-cell-depleted marrow cells plus 10^6 splenic CD5+ T cells by tail vein. Germline V gene sequence: CDR1 NNHDY, CDR2 SYVADS. Trimming took off 3 bases at V and 2 bases at J, with 13 bases between the two ends. The CDR3 is 15 amino acids.

This receptor was identified in a female BALB/c mouse given C57BL/6 T cells with graft-versus-host disease after an allogeneic hematopoietic cell transplant. The sample comprised spleen. This chain connects TRBV13-3 to TRBJ2-3; D might be TRBD2 (5 bases). The CDR3 spells CASSAGRGNAETLYF. The part of the CDR3 DNA that was read is TGTGCCAGCAGTGCTGGGAGAGGGAATGCAGAAACGCTGTAT.